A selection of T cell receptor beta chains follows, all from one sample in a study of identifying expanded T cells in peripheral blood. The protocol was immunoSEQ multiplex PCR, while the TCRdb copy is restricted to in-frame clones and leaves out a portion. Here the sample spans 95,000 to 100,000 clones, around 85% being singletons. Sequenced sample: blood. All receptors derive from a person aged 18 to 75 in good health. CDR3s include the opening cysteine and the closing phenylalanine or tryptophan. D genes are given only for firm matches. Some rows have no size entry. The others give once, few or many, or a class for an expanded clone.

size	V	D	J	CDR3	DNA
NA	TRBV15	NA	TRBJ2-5	CATSIWGAETQYF	TGTGCCACCAGCATTTGGGGGGCGGAGACCCAGTACTTC
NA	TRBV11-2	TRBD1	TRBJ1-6	CASMTGDGSPLHF	TGTGCCAGCATGACAGGGGATGGCTCACCCCTCCACTTT
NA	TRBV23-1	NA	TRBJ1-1	CASSQRGLRTQMNTEAFF	TGCGCCAGCAGTCAAAGGGGCTTACGAACCCAAATGAACACTGAAGCTTTCTTT
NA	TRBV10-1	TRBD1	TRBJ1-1	CASSESRSDRGWEAFF	TGCGCCAGCAGTGAGTCTCGCTCAGACAGGGGATGGGAAGCTTTCTTT
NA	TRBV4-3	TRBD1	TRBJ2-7	CASSQDGGQGAGEQYF	TGCGCCAGCAGCCAAGATGGAGGACAGGGGGCGGGTGAGCAGTACTTC
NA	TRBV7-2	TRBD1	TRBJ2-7	CASSLVQGLPPSYEQYF	TGTGCCAGCAGCTTAGTACAGGGGCTACCTCCTTCCTACGAGCAGTACTTC
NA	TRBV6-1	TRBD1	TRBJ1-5	CASSVTRTGQNQPQHF	TGTGCCAGCAGTGTGACAAGGACAGGGCAGAATCAGCCCCAGCATTTT
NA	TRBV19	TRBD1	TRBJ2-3	CASSGDRGASSSTDTQYF	TGTGCCAGTAGTGGGGACAGGGGGGCATCCTCTAGCACAGATACGCAGTATTTT
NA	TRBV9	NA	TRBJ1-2	CAGSALNPGGYGYTF	TGTGCCGGCAGTGCCCTAAACCCCGGCGGCTATGGCTACACCTTC
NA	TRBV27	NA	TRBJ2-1	CASSPAWVPTYNEQFF	TGTGCCAGCAGTCCCGCCTGGGTGCCGACCTACAATGAGCAGTTCTTC
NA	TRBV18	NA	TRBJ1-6	CASSPGNSPLHF	TGTGCCAGCTCACCCGGCAATTCACCCCTCCACTTT
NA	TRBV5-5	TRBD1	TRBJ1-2	CASSPGTGLVITF	TGTGCCAGCAGCCCGGGGACAGGGCTGGTAATCACCTTC
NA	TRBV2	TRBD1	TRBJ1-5	CASSLDRDPNQPQHF	TGTGCCAGCAGTTTAGACAGGGACCCTAATCAGCCCCAGCATTTT
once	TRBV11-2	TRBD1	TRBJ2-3	CASSSPGTGFTDTQYF	TGTGCCAGCAGCTCACCCGGGACAGGATTCACAGATACGCAGTATTTT
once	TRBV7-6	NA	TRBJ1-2	CASSLSGDDYGYTF	TGTGCCAGCAGCTTATCCGGGGATGACTATGGCTACACCTTC
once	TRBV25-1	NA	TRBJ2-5	CASSQGNQETQYF	TGTGCCAGCAGCCAGGGAAACCAAGAGACCCAGTACTTC
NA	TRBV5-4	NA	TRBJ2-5	CASTRPGGGTETQYF	TGTGCCAGCACCCGGCCCGGGGGCGGGACAGAGACCCAGTACTTC
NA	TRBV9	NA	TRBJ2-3	CASSVFRGGDTQYF	TGTGCCAGCAGCGTATTCAGGGGTGGGGATACGCAGTATTTT
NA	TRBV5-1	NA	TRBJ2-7	CASSLERVVRHEQYF	TGCGCCAGCAGCTTGGAGAGGGTCGTTCGCCACGAGCAGTACTTC
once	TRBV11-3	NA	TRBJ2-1	CASSPSQAFHEQFF	TGTGCCAGCAGCCCCTCACAGGCCTTCCATGAGCAGTTCTTC
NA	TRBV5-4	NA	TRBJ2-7	CASQGGDRYEQYF	TGTGCCAGCCAAGGCGGGGACAGATACGAGCAGTACTTC
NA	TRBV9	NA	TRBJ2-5	CASSVGGTPGETQYF	TGTGCCAGCAGCGTAGGCGGGACCCCGGGGGAGACCCAGTACTTC
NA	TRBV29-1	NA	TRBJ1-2	CSVEGGTYGYTF	TGCAGCGTTGAAGGCGGCACCTATGGCTACACCTTC
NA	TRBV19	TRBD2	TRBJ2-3	CASSTHLGGGRDTQYF	TGTGCCAGTAGTACCCACTTGGGGGGGGGACGAGATACGCAGTATTTT
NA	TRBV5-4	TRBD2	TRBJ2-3	CASSLAQGGGASTDTQYF	TGTGCCAGCAGCTTGGCGCAGGGCGGGGGGGCTAGCACAGATACGCAGTATTTT
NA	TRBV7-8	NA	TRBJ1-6	CASSLAQGLEGSPLHF	TGTGCCAGCAGCTTAGCGCAGGGCCTAGAGGGTTCACCCCTCCACTTT
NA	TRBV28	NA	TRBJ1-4	CASSATGIPKLFF	TGTGCCAGCAGTGCTACAGGGATTCCAAAACTGTTTTTT
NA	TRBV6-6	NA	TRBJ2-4	CASSPSAIAKNIQYF	TGTGCCAGCAGCCCATCCGCTATAGCCAAAAACATTCAGTACTTC
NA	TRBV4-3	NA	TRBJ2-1	CASSQDLPPAGGYNEQFF	TGCGCCAGCAGCCAAGATCTGCCGCCGGCAGGCGGCTACAATGAGCAGTTCTTC
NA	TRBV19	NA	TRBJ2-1	CASSIDQRERLLFF	TGTGCCAGTAGTATAGATCAGAGGGAGAGACTACTCTTCTTC
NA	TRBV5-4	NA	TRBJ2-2	CASSSQNTGELFF	TGTGCCAGCAGCTCCCAGAACACCGGGGAGCTGTTTTTT
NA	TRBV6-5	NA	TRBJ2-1	CASRLSGYNEQFF	TGTGCCAGCAGACTTAGCGGATACAATGAGCAGTTCTTC
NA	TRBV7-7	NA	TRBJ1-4	CASSFPLAPRDEKLFF	TGTGCCAGCAGTTTTCCTTTGGCCCCCAGGGACGAAAAACTGTTTTTT
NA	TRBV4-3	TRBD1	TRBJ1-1	CASSQDGQGFYTEAFF	TGCGCCAGCAGCCAAGATGGACAGGGGTTTTACACTGAAGCTTTCTTT
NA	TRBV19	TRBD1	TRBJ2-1	CASSIDQGAFINEQFF	TGTGCCAGTAGTATAGACCAGGGGGCCTTTATTAATGAGCAGTTCTTC
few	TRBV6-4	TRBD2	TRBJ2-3	CASSGGGATDTQYF	TGTGCCAGCAGTGGCGGGGGGGCAACAGATACGCAGTATTTT
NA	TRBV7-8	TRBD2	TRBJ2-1	CASSTSGGSYNEQFF	TGTGCCAGCAGCACCAGCGGGGGGAGCTACAATGAGCAGTTCTTC
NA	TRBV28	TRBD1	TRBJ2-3	CASSLGTGHTDTQYF	TGTGCCAGCAGTTTAGGGACAGGGCACACAGATACGCAGTATTTT
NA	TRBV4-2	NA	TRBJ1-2	CASSQEREGGGYTF	TGTGCCAGCAGCCAAGAAAGGGAAGGGGGTGGCTACACCTTC
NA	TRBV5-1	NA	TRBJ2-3	CASSGGTASTDTQYF	TGCGCCAGCAGCGGGGGGACAGCTAGCACAGATACGCAGTATTTT
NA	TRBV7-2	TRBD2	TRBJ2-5	CASSLAGLAGGWGETQYF	TGTGCCAGCAGCTTAGCTGGACTAGCGGGGGGTTGGGGAGAGACCCAGTACTTC
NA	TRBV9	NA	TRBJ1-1	CASSVGDVSEAFF	TGTGCCAGCAGCGTAGGGGACGTCTCTGAAGCTTTCTTT
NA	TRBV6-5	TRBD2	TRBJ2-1	CASSTSGLDDEQFF	TGTGCCAGCAGTACCTCGGGACTAGATGATGAGCAGTTCTTC